This T cell receptor beta chain was captured by sequencing in a study of blood T cell repertoires in COVID-19 (dated by TCRdb to 2020 to 2022). About the study as a whole: Collaborator samples came from the United States, Italy and Spain and covered acute and convalescent phases of COVID-19. The material from the prospective study consisted of cDNA or gDNA derived from T cells, B-cell-depleted T cells, or PBMCs. Deeply sampled blood TCRbeta repertoires from subjects exposed to, actively infected with, or recovered from COVID-19 were included in the dataset. The repertoires were released in a freely available public database intended as a resource for research on the immune response to SARS-CoV-2. Samples were obtained from the ongoing ImmuneRACE study (first 160 participants) and from over 1,000 subjects provided by 6 global collaborators. The sample metadata nearly always contained a de-identified subject ID, COVID-19 status, age in years and sex. Where available, HLA class I and class II types were taken from metadata supplied by the sample provider and were not determined by assay-based typing. On the study overall, not on this receptor specifically: The quantity of clinical and demographic metadata differed by source and by participant and was supplied without curation.

The immunoSEQ Assay, a bias-controlled multiplex PCR, was used to amplify TCRbeta CDR3 regions from genomic DNA. The original pipeline was this. The number of nucleated cells in each sample was estimated from the amplification of reference gene primers within the assay. To quantify the absolute abundance of each unique TCRbeta CDR3 rearrangement, sequence reads were collapsed and filtered. For each sample, productive Simpson clonality was calculated as the square root of Simpson's diversity index across productive rearrangements. TCRdb mirrors the immuneACCESS table, restricted to in-frame sequences. Some clones are absent from its copies; in checked studies, under half trace to an unresolved V gene, and the reason for the others is unknown. The V and J calls and clone size are taken from that table; D and trimming were inferred from the DNA. The sample data list 200,000 to 300,000 clones, and approximately 89% of these were observed just once. The ten largest clonotypes hold about 9.8% of the sample.

Looking up the germline V gene (reference sequence) yields CDR1 MNHNY and CDR2 SVGAGI. Trimming takes 5 bases from V and 4 bases from J, and the germline ends sit 22 bases apart. Its CDR3 holds 17 amino acids, cysteine through phenylalanine. The CDR3 DNA has 51 bases and is translated from base 1. This clone came up once. Its target antigen remains unknown. No clone much larger than this one lies a single base away; base qualities are absent. Samples from volunteer blood donors who had recovered from COVID-19 were contributed by a second Seattle source. Whole blood was collected in K2EDTA tubes by collaborating institutions according to the institutions' own protocols. For TCRbeta analysis, collaborator samples were shipped as frozen whole blood, as isolated PBMCs, or as DNA extracted from either sample type.

This chain joins TRBV6-6 to TRBJ2-3; the D gene is perhaps TRBD1, from 5 matching bases. This clonotype was obtained from a middle-aged man who had recovered from COVID-19. Sequenced material: peripheral blood. The nucleotide sequence reads as follows: TGTGCCAGCAGTCCAGGGAATCTACGGTTGGTCCCAGATACGCAGTATTTT. It encodes CASSPGNLRLVPDTQYF.